The 32 T cell receptor beta chains presented below share a single source sample, sequenced in a study of CD8 T cells in Susac syndrome. RNA totalling about 0.5 to 1 ug underwent reverse transcription with random hexamers. TCRdb processed the immunoSEQ multiplex PCR reads anew with MiXCR; each CDR3 protein has one entry. The data show roughly 400,000 distinct CDR3 sequences, around 85% seen once. The sample was CD8+ T cells from PBMCs. Source of these receptors: a human donor with multiple sclerosis.

The chain employs TRBV7-2 and TRBJ2-3; D gene unclear. V lost 4 bases and J lost 0, with 14 bases in between. From germline, CDR1 is SGHTA and CDR2 FQGNSA. This CDR3 region has 16 residues. CDR3 nucleotides: TGTGCCAGCAGCTCACCTCTCGCGGACAGCACAGATACGCAGTATTTT. This translates into CASSSPLADSTDTQYF.

For the CDR3, the DNA is TGTGCCAGCAGATCCGCCGGACAGGGCGATAACACTGAAGCTTTCTTT. Amino acid sequence: CASRSAGQGDNTEAFF. This chain connects TRBV27 to TRBJ1-1; 8 nucleotides agree with TRBD1. The CDR3 consists of 16 residues. Unmatched junction bases numbered 11, after V lost 6 bases and J lost 2 bases. The germline gives CDR1 MNHEY, CDR2 SMNVEV (reference sequence).

The chain couples TRBV27 to TRBJ1-4; a weak D match, TRBD1 (6 bases). Trimming took off 2 bases at V and 8 bases at J, with 12 bases between the two ends. The germline gives CDR1 MNHEY, CDR2 SMNVEV (reference sequence). The CDR3 sequence is 14 residues long. The CDR3 coding sequence is TGTGCCAGCAGTTTAGGGGGCGGCGCGGAAAAACTGTTTTTT. It yields the protein CASSLGGGAEKLFF.

The CDR3 sequence is CASSLASSPHTQYF. The CDR3 DNA reads TGCGCCAGCAGCTTGGCCTCTAGCCCCCATACGCAGTATTTT. This chain links TRBV5-1 with TRBJ2-3, with TRBD2 as a possible D gene (5 bases). Per germline, CDR1 SGHRS and CDR2 YFSETQ. The CDR3 is 14 amino acids. V lost 0 bases and J 7 bases, leaving 12 bases between the germline ends.

The rearrangement uses TRBV3-1 and TRBJ2-3, with D perhaps TRBD1 or TRBD2 (5 bases each). Trimming removed 0 bases at V and 6 bases at J, with 10 bases between. Germline CDR1 reads LGHDT; CDR2 reads YNNKEL (reference sequence). The CDR3 spans 14 residues. The CDR3, as DNA: TGTGCCAGCAGCCAAGAGGGGGTCCCGGATACGCAGTATTTT. Amino acid sequence: CASSQEGVPDTQYF.

The V and J genes are TRBV7-6 and TRBJ2-3; weak D call: TRBD1 (6 bases). Germline assignment: CDR1 SGHVS and CDR2 FNYEAQ. V was trimmed by 7 bases and J by 7 bases, leaving 18 bases between them. The CDR3 length is 14 residues. In DNA form, the CDR3 reads TGTGCCAGCATGGAGACAGGATCGGATTATACGCAGTATTTT. Amino acid sequence: CASMETGSDYTQYF. Supplemented by reference TRBV7-6 and TRBJ2-3, the full variable domain reads GAGVSQSPRYKVTKRGQDVALRCDPISGHVSLYWYRQALGQGPEFLTYFNYEAQQDKSGLPNDRFSAERPEGSISTLTIQRTEQRDSAMYRCASMETGSDYTQYFGPGTRLTVL.

The J gene is TRBJ2-3, the V gene TRBV9; TRBD2 might be the D (5 bases). Trimming shortened V by 0 bases and J by 0 bases, and 17 bases separated the two germline ends. CDR1 and CDR2 (germline): SGDLS, YYNGEE. This CDR3 comprises 18 residues. The CDR3 DNA is TGTGCCAGCAGCGTAGGCCAGGAGGATTTAGCTAGCACAGATACGCAGTATTTT. Protein: CASSVGQEDLASTDTQYF.

The V call is TRBV4-1, the J call TRBJ2-1; no firm D call. The CDR3 contains 12 residues. V lost 0 bases and J lost 7, with 4 bases in between. CDR1 MGHRA and CDR2 YSYEKL come from the germline V gene. CDR3 bases: TGCGCCAGCAGCCAAGAATGGAATGAGCAGTTCTTC. Protein sequence: CASSQEWNEQFF.

V is TRBV7-6 and J is TRBJ2-5; TRBD2 is a possible D gene (5 bases). The length of the CDR3 is 14 residues. Germline V gene data show CDR1 as SGHVS and CDR2 as FNYEAQ. V shed 7 bases and J shed 2 bases, with 14 bases lying between them. CDR3 amino acids: CASTPGGSQETQYF. The CDR3 DNA reads TGTGCCAGCACCCCCGGAGGTAGTCAAGAGACCCAGTACTTC.

This rearrangement joins TRBV20-1 to TRBJ1-1; no definite D call. The CDR3 is 15 residues long. V was shortened by 0 bases and J by 0 bases, with 11 bases between the two germline ends. Germline CDR1 DFQATT, CDR2 SNEGSKA (reference sequence). As DNA, the CDR3 is TGCAGTGCTAGAGAGGAAGAGTATATGAACACTGAAGCTTTCTTT. This sequence encodes CSAREEEYMNTEAFF.

The chain joins TRBV20-1 to TRBJ2-1, with D tentatively TRBD2 (7 bases). The ends were cut back, 0 bases at V and 0 bases at J, with 15 bases in the middle. The CDR3 contains 17 residues. From germline, CDR1 is DFQATT and CDR2 SNEGSKA (reference sequence). Here the CDR3 DNA reads TGCAGTGCTAGAGATATGGGGGGGGCGCTCTCCTACAATGAGCAGTTCTTC. Translated: CSARDMGGALSYNEQFF.

V usage is TRBV7-6 and J usage is TRBJ1-5, with TRBD1 matching over 9 bases. Germline V gene lookup returns CDR1 SGHVS and CDR2 FNYEAQ. Trimming removed 5 bases from V and 1 base from J; junction bases left unmatched: 9. CDR3 size: 17 residues. This chain's CDR3 is CASSPLTGGNSNQPQHF. Here the CDR3 DNA reads TGTGCCAGCAGCCCACTAACAGGGGGCAACAGCAATCAGCCCCAGCATTTT.

This clonotype occurred a few times. V is TRBV30 and J is TRBJ2-2; D not certain. The germline V and J ends were trimmed by 0 bases and 4 bases, with 6 bases remaining between them. Germline V gives CDR1 GTSNPN, CDR2 SVGIG (reference sequence). The CDR3 length is 13 residues. CDR3 coding DNA: TGTGCCTGGAGTGTAGGTGGCACCGGGGAGCTGTTTTTT. Protein: CAWSVGGTGELFF.

The J gene is TRBJ1-5, the V gene TRBV7-9; D possibly corresponds to TRBD1 (5 bases). The CDR3 covers 14 residues. Germline loops: CDR1 SEHNR, CDR2 FQNEAQ (reference sequence). V lost 8 bases to trimming and J lost 6 bases, with 17 bases between them. The CDR3 coding sequence is TGTGCCAGCGCCCCTTCGACAGCGGGTCAGCCCCAGCATTTT. Translated: CASAPSTAGQPQHF. The variable domain in full, with the rest retrieved from reference TRBV7-9 and TRBJ1-5, is DTGVSQNPRHKITKRGQNVTFRCDPISEHNRLYWYRQTLGQGPEFLTYFQNEAQLEKSRLLSDRFSAERPKGSFSTLEIQRTEQGDSAMYLCASAPSTAGQPQHFGDGTRLSIL.

The chain combines TRBV5-4 with TRBJ2-2; D not certain. Per germline, CDR1 SGHNT and CDR2 YYREEE (reference sequence). V was shortened by 2 bases and J by 6 bases, with 11 bases between the two germline ends. This CDR3 spans 14 amino acids. The CDR3 nucleotides read TGTGCCAGCAGCTTCGTGGGTATTTCCGGGGAGCTGTTTTTT. This gives the protein CASSFVGISGELFF.

The chain recombines TRBV29-1 with TRBJ2-1; the match to TRBD2 covers 11 bases. V shed 6 bases and J 4 bases; nucleotides not matched to a gene: 11. The CDR3 extends over 16 amino acids. Germline V lookup: CDR1 SQVTM, CDR2 ANQGSEA. The CDR3 DNA follows: TGCAGCGTGATTAGCGGGGGGGCCTCTCCGTACAATGAGCAGTTCTTC. Amino acid sequence: CSVISGGASPYNEQFF.

The chain links TRBV12-3 or TRBV12-4 to TRBJ2-3, with TRBD2 identical over 7 bases. Trimming cost V 6 bases and J 0 bases; bases outside gene matches: 9. The CDR3 runs 16 residues. The CDR3 DNA sequence: TGTGCCAGCAGACAAAGTAGCGGGTCCAGCACAGATACGCAGTATTTT. It codes for CASRQSSGSSTDTQYF.

The V call is TRBV27, the J call TRBJ2-7, with a tentative D call TRBD2 (5 bases). The V end lost 1 base, the J end lost 5 bases, and 6 bases lay between the germline ends. Germline CDR1 MNHEY, CDR2 SMNVEV (reference sequence). The CDR3 extends over 12 amino acids. This CDR3 is CASSLWGDEQYF. The CDR3 region has the DNA TGTGCCAGCAGTTTATGGGGAGACGAGCAGTACTTC.

This chain connects TRBV27 to TRBJ2-1, with 10 bases lining up with TRBD2. With V trimmed by 2 bases and J by 6 bases, 10 bases remained unmatched. Germline V lookup: CDR1 MNHEY, CDR2 SMNVEV (reference sequence). This CDR3 has 17 amino acids. CDR3 coding DNA: TGTGCCAGCAGTTTAATCGGAGCGGGAGGGCCACTCAATGAGCAGTTCTTC. Translating it yields CASSLIGAGGPLNEQFF.

Details on this clonotype: One end of the junction varies from germline; a read error may be responsible. The chain uses TRBV20-1 and TRBJ2-7; D ambiguous. CDR1 and CDR2 from the germline V gene are DFQATT and SNEGSKA (reference sequence). This CDR3 is built from 13 residues. The CDR3 nucleotides are TGCAGTGCAGCACCCGTTAGCTCCTACGGGCAGTACTTC. Residues: CSAAPVSSYGQYF.

The gene calls are TRBV12-3 or TRBV12-4 and TRBJ2-5, with D possibly being TRBD2 (5 bases). Trimming removed 7 bases at V and 5 bases at J, with 14 bases between. CDR3 length: 13 amino acids. The CDR3 DNA reads TGTGCCAGCACTACAGACCCGGGGGAGACCCAGTACTTC. It translates to CASTTDPGETQYF.

The chain combines TRBV6-5 with TRBJ1-1; no firm D call. CDR3 length: 17 amino acids. The V gene lost 3 bases and the J gene lost 3 bases, with 20 bases spanning the gap. CDR1 is MNHEY and CDR2 is SVGAGI in the germline V gene. In DNA, the CDR3 is TGTGCCAGCAGTTATTGGAGGGAGTCGCGTCTGGACACTGAAGCTTTCTTT. This gives the protein CASSYWRESRLDTEAFF.

The CDR3, as DNA: TGTGCCAGCACCAACGGGATCTCTTTAATGGGCTACACCTTC. Translating it yields CASTNGISLMGYTF. The chain is built from TRBV13 and TRBJ1-2; unclear D gene. CDR1 and CDR2 (germline): PRHDT, FYEKMQ (reference sequence). V dropped 7 bases and J dropped 8 bases, with 20 bases sitting between them. The CDR3 spans 14 residues.

This clonotype was observed a handful of times. Here the CDR3 DNA reads TGCGCCAGCAGCTGGGGACAGGGGAGTGACGAGCAGTACTTC. It encodes CASSWGQGSDEQYF. The rearrangement joins TRBV5-1 to TRBJ2-7; TRBD1 matches at 10 bases. Germline values: CDR1 SGHRS, CDR2 YFSETQ. Germline trimming cut 3 bases from V and 5 bases from J; bases unmatched to any gene: 5. The CDR3 has 14 residues.

This clonotype appeared a single time. The J gene is TRBJ2-1, the V gene TRBV7-9, with 8 bases identical to TRBD1. Germline V gives CDR1 SEHNR, CDR2 FQNEAQ (reference sequence). The junction had 10 bases not matched to a gene; V was cut back by 4 bases and J by 8 bases. The CDR3 runs to 15 residues. This CDR3 is CASSSSKTGVYEQFF. The CDR3 DNA sequence: TGTGCCAGCAGCTCCTCGAAGACAGGGGTATATGAGCAGTTCTTC.

This clonotype was recorded once. The chain combines TRBV20-1 with TRBJ2-5; 9 positions match TRBD2. The junction had 7 bases not matched to a gene; V was cut back by 5 bases and J by 0 bases. The length of the CDR3 is 15 residues. Germline lookup yields CDR1 DFQATT and CDR2 SNEGSKA (reference sequence). The CDR3 DNA reads as TGCAGTGCTCGGGACAGCGGGGGGTACCAAGAGACCCAGTACTTC. Its translation is CSARDSGGYQETQYF.

This clonotype occurred once. The CDR3 nucleotides read TGTGCCAGCAGTTTCGAGCGGGAGGTTGAGCAGTTCTTC. Encoded protein: CASSFEREVEQFF. The chain combines TRBV12-3 or TRBV12-4 with TRBJ2-1; TRBD2 matches 9 bases. J was trimmed by 9 bases and V by 3 bases; bases with no gene match: 3. The CDR3 loop spans 13 amino acids.

Remarks on this clonotype: One end of the junction varies from germline; a read error may be responsible. V is TRBV5-1 and J is TRBJ2-2; D is perhaps TRBD1 (6 bases). This CDR3 comprises 18 residues. Germline lookup yields CDR1 SGHRS and CDR2 YFSETQ. The CDR3 loop is CASSLEAGAARNAGELFF. In DNA, the CDR3 is TGCGCCAGCAGCTTGGAGGCAGGGGCAGCTCGGAACGCCGGGGAGCTGTTTTTT.

The J gene is TRBJ1-3, the V gene TRBV5-1, with TRBD1 matching over 7 bases. The CDR3 has 17 residues. The V gene end was trimmed by 0 bases and the J gene end by 0 bases; junction bases not matched to a gene: 6. CDR1 and CDR2 from the germline V gene are SGHRS and YFSETQ. This chain's CDR3 is CASSLGFGTVSGNTIYF. In DNA, the CDR3 is TGCGCCAGCAGCTTGGGTTTCGGGACAGTCTCTGGAAACACCATATATTTT.

Turning to this clonotype: One end of the junction varies from germline; a read error may be responsible. The chain uses TRBV11-1 and TRBJ2-1, with TRBD2 matching over 13 bases. Germline assignment: CDR1 SGHAT and CDR2 FQDESV (reference sequence). The CDR3 has 20 residues. CDR3 coding DNA: TGTGCCAGCAGCCCGCCACCGGGGACTAGCGGGATGCCCTCCCACAATGAGCAGTTCTTC. Translated, it gives CASSPPPGTSGMPSHNEQFF.

This chain uses TRBV27 with TRBJ2-3; weak D call: TRBD1 (6 bases). This CDR3 is built from 22 residues. Germline loops: CDR1 MNHEY, CDR2 SMNVEV (reference sequence). With 2 bases removed from V and 0 bases from J, the gap between germline ends came to 30 bases. The CDR3 DNA reads as TGTGCCAGCAGTTTAATACGGAAATCGGGAACAGGGTCTATTACTAGCACAGATACGCAGTATTTT. This translates into CASSLIRKSGTGSITSTDTQYF.

The chain joins TRBV6-4 to TRBJ1-5; no definite D call. Deletions cut 4 bases from V and 7 bases from J, with 14 bases between. The CDR3 contains 14 residues. Per the germline V gene, CDR1 is MRHNA and CDR2 is SNTAGT. The DNA for the CDR3 is TGTGCCAGCAGTGTTTGGGCAGGAGGACAGCCCCAGCATTTT. It encodes CASSVWAGGQPQHF.